This T cell receptor beta chain was found in a study of blood T cells in healthy people across ages (dated by TCRdb to the mid-2010s). Background on the whole study: In model experiments, template switching captured roughly one uniquely barcoded TCR beta cDNA molecule for every two T cells. Age-related changes in TCR beta repertoire diversity were measured in the study by deep sequencing normalized with unique cDNA molecular identifiers. The donors were divided into four age groups: young (average approximately 17 years), middle-aged (approximately 39), aged (about 60) and long-lived (roughly 88). Donors of different ages were randomly distributed across sequencing lanes to avoid experimental bias. Using the same blood draw, the study looked at two additional independent replicas of 1 million unique cDNA reads for two donors, one aged 18 to 30 and the other aged 80 or older. Findings and caveats that apply to the study as a whole: As age increased, observed TCR beta diversity per million T cells dropped in a roughly linear way, and a significant reduction was already evident by age 40. A strong correlation was found between observed TCR beta diversity and the percentage of naive T cells measured by flow cytometry. Compared with the aged group, the long-lived group had more naive CD4+ T cells, fewer expanded clones and increased TCR diversity, suggesting age selection. Conclusive comparison of naive and antigen-experienced compartments was prevented by the profiling of bulk unsorted PBMCs. Because donor CMV infection status was unknown, age-related changes in expanded clonotypes were potentially confounded. Estimates of total diversity from one million sequenced T cells were regarded as lower bounds and underestimates.

The cysteine opens and the phenylalanine closes a CDR3 of 13 amino acids. Only CDR3 DNA remains: 39 bases, in frame from the first base. The germline V gene provides CDR1 SQVTM and CDR2 ANQGSEA. The donors were roughly 39 Caucasian individuals from Russia, aged roughly 6 to 90 years, who were systemically healthy. Each donor gave approximately 9.3 milliliters of peripheral blood, collected into EDTA-treated Vacutainer tubes. Ficoll-Paque density-gradient centrifugation was used to isolate PBMCs, with at least 7 million per sample. Trizol reagent was used to extract total RNA from PBMCs, with at least 6 micrograms per sample. For every donor, flow cytometry on a PBMC aliquot measured the percentage of naive CD45RAhigh/CD27high T cells. The receptor library was made with 5' RACE. The sequencer was an Illumina HiSeq 2500. A second PCR of roughly 6 to 12 cycles was performed with a sample-barcoded 5' primer and a J-beta primer mix. A unique molecular identifier was introduced onto each TCR beta cDNA molecule by a template-switch 5' adaptor carrying 12 random nucleotides. Each sample yielded at least 2.5 million CDR3-containing paired-end reads. First-strand cDNA synthesis was performed from all RNA using the Mint cDNA synthesis kit, with priming by a TRBC-specific oligonucleotide. Following uracil-DNA glycosylase treatment, all cDNA underwent a first 18-cycle PCR with the universal primers M1SS and BC2_uni_R. The study's processing was this. Each sample was normalized by randomly selecting 1 million high-quality reads, each carrying a distinct molecular identifier. Instead of being binned into consensus sequences, reads with shared molecular identifiers were discarded. MiTCR, set to a Q25 quality threshold and the strictest error-elimination algorithm, was used for CDR3 identification, clonotype clustering and error correction. A nonparametric unseen species model with Euler transformation was used to estimate a lower bound on total TCR beta diversity. TCRdb cleaned the public reads at Q25 with fastp, built clones with MiXCR and kept in-frame beta chains. Entries that share a CDR3 protein sequence are merged under the most common genes and DNA. In this record, the V and J calls reflect TCRdb's handling and not the investigators' own analysis. The sample has about 670,000 distinct CDR3 sequences on record, 40% to 65% of them singletons. The ten most abundant clones make up about 13% of the sample.

About this clonotype: There is no known antigen for this receptor. This may stem from a read error, because a much larger clone lies one nucleotide away.

Sequencing input: blood. This sequence was found in a woman of 80 years or more in good health. Here the chain combines TRBV29-1 and TRBJ2-3, with 7 bases in between that match TRBD2. The CDR3 is CSIEDNWEGTQYF. The sequenced DNA: TGCAGCATTGAAGACAACTGGGAGGGTACGCAGTATTTT.